The present T cell receptor beta chain was sequenced within a study of shared clonotypes between healthy human individuals. Study background: Each donor's CD8 memory used one plate, CD8 naive two, each CD4 subset three. The study's findings and limits: Tissues were not sampled, only blood, and their repertoires likely differ. Enrolling few donors narrowed the genetic and exposure-history diversity that was represented.

As regards this clone: Antigen specificity is unknown.

TCRdb keeps only in-frame clones here, not all; method: immunoSEQ multiplex PCR. The sample records 2,100,000 or so clones, approximately 96% being singletons. This CDR3 is 12 amino acids long. V lost 6 bases to trimming and J lost 1 base, with 6 bases between them. Germline V gene data show CDR1 as MNHEY and CDR2 as SVGAGI. The sequence came from a man younger than 35 in good health. The chain uses TRBV6-5 and TRBJ1-1; D is unresolved. Sequencing used naive CD4+ T cells sorted from blood. Stated subset: CD45RA+ positively selected. The CDR3 DNA reads as TGTGCCAGCAGGGTGGGGAACACTGAAGCTTTCTTT. Amino acid sequence: CASRVGNTEAFF.